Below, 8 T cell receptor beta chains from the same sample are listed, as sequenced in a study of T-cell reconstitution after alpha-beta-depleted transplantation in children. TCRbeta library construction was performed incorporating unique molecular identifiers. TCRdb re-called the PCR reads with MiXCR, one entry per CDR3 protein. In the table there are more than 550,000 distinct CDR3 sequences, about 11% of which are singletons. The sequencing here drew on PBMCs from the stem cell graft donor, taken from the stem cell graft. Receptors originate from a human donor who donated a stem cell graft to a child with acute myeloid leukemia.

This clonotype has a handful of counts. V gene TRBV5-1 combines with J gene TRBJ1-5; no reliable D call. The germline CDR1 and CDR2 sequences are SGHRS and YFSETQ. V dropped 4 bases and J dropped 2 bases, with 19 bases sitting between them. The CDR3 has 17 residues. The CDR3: CASSVRADGWGNQPQHF. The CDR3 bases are TGCGCCAGCAGCGTTCGGGCCGACGGGTGGGGCAATCAGCCCCAGCATTTT.

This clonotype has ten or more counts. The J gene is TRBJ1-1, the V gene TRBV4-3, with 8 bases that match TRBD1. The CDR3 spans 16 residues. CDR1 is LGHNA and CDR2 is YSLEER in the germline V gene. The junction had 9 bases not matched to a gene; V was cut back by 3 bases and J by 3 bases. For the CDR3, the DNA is TGCGCCAGCAGCCATCTCCCTGGACAGGGTTACACTGAAGCTTTCTTT. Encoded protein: CASSHLPGQGYTEAFF.

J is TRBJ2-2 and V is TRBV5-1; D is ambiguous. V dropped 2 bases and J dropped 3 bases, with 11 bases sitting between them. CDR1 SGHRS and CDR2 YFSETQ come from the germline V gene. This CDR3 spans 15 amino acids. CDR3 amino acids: CASSFHGSDTGELFF. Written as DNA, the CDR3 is TGCGCCAGCAGCTTCCACGGTTCCGACACCGGGGAGCTGTTTTTT.

The CDR3 DNA is TGCGCCAGCAGTGAGTTGAGGAGGAACACTGAAGCTTTCTTT. Protein: CASSELRRNTEAFF. J is TRBJ1-1 and V is TRBV10-2; D uncertain. Germline CDR1 reads WSHSY; CDR2 reads SAAADI. V was pared by 1 base and J by 1 base, with 7 bases between. This CDR3 spans 14 amino acids.

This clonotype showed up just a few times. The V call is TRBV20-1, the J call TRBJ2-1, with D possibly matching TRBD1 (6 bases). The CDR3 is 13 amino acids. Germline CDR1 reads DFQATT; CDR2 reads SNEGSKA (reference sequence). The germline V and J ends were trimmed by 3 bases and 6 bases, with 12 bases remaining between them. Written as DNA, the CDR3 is TGCAGTGCTAGGGCAGGGGCGAGCAATGAGCAGTTCTTC. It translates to CSARAGASNEQFF.

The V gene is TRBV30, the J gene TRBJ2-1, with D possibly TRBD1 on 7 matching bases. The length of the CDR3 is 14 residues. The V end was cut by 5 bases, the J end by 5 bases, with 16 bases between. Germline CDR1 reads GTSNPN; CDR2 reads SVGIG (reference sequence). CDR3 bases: TGTGCCTGGGGGGCGGGACAGACCCACAATGAGCAGTTCTTC. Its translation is CAWGAGQTHNEQFF.

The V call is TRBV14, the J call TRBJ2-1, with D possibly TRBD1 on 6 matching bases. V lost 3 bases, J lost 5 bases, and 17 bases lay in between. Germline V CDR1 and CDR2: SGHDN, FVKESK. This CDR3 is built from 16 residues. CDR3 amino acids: CASSQTGTSIDNEQFF. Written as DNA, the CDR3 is TGTGCCAGCAGCCAGACCGGGACAAGTATAGACAATGAGCAGTTCTTC.

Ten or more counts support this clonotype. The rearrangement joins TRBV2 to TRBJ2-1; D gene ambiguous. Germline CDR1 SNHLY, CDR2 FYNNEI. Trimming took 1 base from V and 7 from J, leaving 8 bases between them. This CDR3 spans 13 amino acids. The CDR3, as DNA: TGTGCCAGCAGTGAAGGGTTTGGAAATGAGCAGTTCTTC. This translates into CASSEGFGNEQFF. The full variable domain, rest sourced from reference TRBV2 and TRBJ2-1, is EPEVTQTPSHQVTQMGQEVILRCVPISNHLYFYWYRQILGQKVEFLVSFYNNEISEKSEIFDDQFSVERPDGSNFTLKIRSTKLEDSAMYFCASSEGFGNEQFFGPGTRLTVL.